This T cell receptor (beta chain) was sequenced for a study of beta chain features in type 1 diabetes. This CDR3 comprises 14 residues. V was pared by 4 bases and J by 6 bases, with 13 bases between. Germline V gene sequence: CDR1 SGHVS, CDR2 FNYEAQ. This clone was seen more than once but under ten times. Reverse transcribing all isolated RNA meant expressed TCRB transcripts were sequenced. Some clones are missing from TCRdb's copy, which holds only in-frame ones; the method was immunoSEQ multiplex PCR. The sample consists of roughly 370,000 clones, about 14% of them appearing once. The V gene is TRBV7-6, the J gene TRBJ2-1, with D unclear. The material sequenced was naive CD4+ T cells from blood. The sequence was collected from a man younger than 40 in good health. The DNA of the CDR3 is TGTGCCAGCAGCTCTTCCGGCCTCCCCAATGAGCAGTTCTTC. This gives the protein CASSSSGLPNEQFF.